This record looks at one TCR beta chain sequence and its context. This clone's antigen is unknown. No base-level quality is on record; no much larger clone is a single base apart. This specimen comes from a study of T cells in Graves' hyperthyroidism and ophthalmopathy (dated by TCRdb to about 2019). About the study as a whole: Peripheral blood was collected at initial diagnosis, before any treatment. A discovery cohort of about 100 patients, 43 with Graves' ophthalmopathy and about 58 with stable Graves' hyperthyroidism, was used to find distinguishing TCR V-J signatures. Prospective prediction of ophthalmopathy was tested in an independent validation cohort consisting of 18 hyperthyroidism patients and some 15 patients who later progressed to ophthalmopathy. The 100 or so discovery patients were randomly split 7:3 into training and test sets. In addition, the study compared T-cell repertoires in thyroid tissue and in blood from several Graves' hyperthyroidism patients. After blood sampling, hyperthyroidism patients were treated with methimazole at a starting dose of 30 mg daily, and ophthalmopathy patients were treated with high-dose intravenous methylprednisolone. According to the paper, TCR Vbeta CDR3 sequencing was carried out on 135 peripheral blood samples, which came from approximately 43 ophthalmopathy, around 74 hyperthyroidism and about 17 progressor patients.

V is pared back by 4 bases and J by 7 bases, with 20 bases lying between the germline termini. Taken from the germline V gene, the CDR1 and CDR2 loops are SGHTA and FQGNSA. The CDR3 sequence holds 17 residues, the cysteine and phenylalanine included. The read is trimmed to its CDR3 DNA, 51 bases read in frame from base 1. Beyond this particular receptor, the publication reports: Sample size was not statistically predetermined, and blinding of investigators to group allocation was not performed. During validation, the model predicted progression to ophthalmopathy a median of approximately 6.5 months ahead of onset, with almost 71% sensitivity and 72% to 85% specificity. Blood samples also contained most of the expanded thyroid clonotypes (frequency above 0.001), which suggests that blood repertoires may reflect thyroid immune responses. Ophthalmopathy was separated from stable hyperthyroidism by a 13 V-J signature model, with over 85% sensitivity and about 84% specificity obtained in cross-validation and 80%/75% obtained in testing.

The TCR beta CDR3 regions were amplified from the RNA transcripts. A first-round RT-PCR of the TCR CDR3 used the HTBI primer set with the Qiagen OneStep RT-PCR kit. Libraries were constructed in a second round of multiplex PCR, after which size selection and purification were performed. Sequencing of the libraries was done on an Illumina HiSeq2000 using paired-end 100 bp reads. The original pipeline was this. SOAPnuke was used to process the raw data, with reads discarded if the reads contained adapters or uncalled bases, had a mean Phred below 15, or lacked an exact constant-primer or identifier match. COPE v1.2.5 was used to merge high-quality paired reads, and clonotypes were defined as unique nucleotide sequences. MiTCR v1.1 was used to align the clonotypes against IMGT TRBV, TRBD and TRBJ reference segments. Analysis was restricted to V-J combinations with a frequency above 0.0001, which covered 99.2% of repertoires. The TCS score was defined as F50 (clonal expansion) divided by E x V (chaos), with BLOSUM62-based TCRdist calculated between CDR3 peptides within each V-J. Welch's t-statistics and random forest reduced 500 to 650 V-J features to about 12, which were used in a naive Bayes classifier (R e1071). TCRdb handled the public reads itself, with Q25 trimming in fastp and clone calling in MiXCR, and kept productive beta chains. CDR3 protein duplicates are merged, each entry listing the most common genes and DNA. TCRdb, not the authors, supplied the V and J calls. The sample table shows approximately 690,000 distinct CDR3 sequences, and 20% are seen once. The top ten constitute about 35% of the sample.

Moderately to severely active disease, a Clinical Activity Score of at least 3, a NOSPECS grade of at least 4, and a duration under 3 months were present in ophthalmopathy patients. The study excluded patients with uncontrolled infections, other autoimmune diseases, pregnancy or lactation. Diagnoses were established on the basis of clinical symptoms, serum thyroxine and TRAb, thyroid ultrasound, and orbital computed tomography. PBMCs were separated from over 9 ml of fresh peripheral blood using Ficoll-Paque density gradient centrifugation. Total RNA was extracted with Trizol reagent, and quality was checked on an Agilent 2100 Bioanalyzer.

The rearrangement joined TRBV7-2 to TRBJ1-6; the D gene assignment is ambiguous. Material: blood. This TCR came from a man aged 30 to 45 with Graves' ophthalmopathy. This receptor has the CDR3 CASSSQHLRELNSPLHF. The nucleotide sequence reads TGTGCCAGCAGCTCCCAACACCTCCGGGAGTTAAATTCACCCCTCCACTTT.